The rows below give T cell receptor beta chains drawn from one sample of a study of shared T cell receptors in the human thymus. The table came from immunoSEQ multiplex PCR; TCRdb's copy has only in-frame clones and leaves some out. The data show hundreds of thousands of clones, about 90% seen once. These data also featured in a second study, about human thymus T cells.

The sample was thymocytes. All receptors come from a boy younger than two with a congenital heart defect. CDR3s include the opening cysteine and the closing phenylalanine or tryptophan. Fields, in order: CDR3 length, clone size, V gene, J gene, D gene, CDR3 DNA, CDR3 protein. A D gene is named only where the DNA matches it firmly. Clone size is given for some rows only: seen once, a few or many times, or a class if the clone is expanded.

15	NA	TRBV4-3	TRBJ1-2	TRBD1	TGCGCCAGCAGCCCATCGACAGGGGAAAAGAGGGGCTACACCTTC	CASSPSTGEKRGYTF
17	NA	TRBV28	TRBJ2-5	TRBD1	TGTGCCAGCAGTGAACGGCGGGACAGGGACTTCCAAGAGACCCAGTACTTC	CASSERRDRDFQETQYF
17	NA	TRBV4-3	TRBJ1-4	TRBD1	TGCGCCAGCAGCCCCCTCGCCTTGGGGGACAGTCATGAAAAACTGTTTTTT	CASSPLALGDSHEKLFF
16	NA	TRBV5-1	TRBJ1-2	NA	TGCGCCAGCAGCTTTTCCCCCATGGGCAGGGATTATGGCTACACCTTC	CASSFSPMGRDYGYTF
14	NA	TRBV27	TRBJ2-1	TRBD2	TGTGCCAGCAGGGGACTAGCGGGAGTTAGTGAGCAGTTCTTC	CASRGLAGVSEQFF
17	NA	TRBV4-2	TRBJ2-2	TRBD1	TGTGCCAGCAGCCAACAACCGGGACAGCCGAACACCGGGGAGCTGTTTTTT	CASSQQPGQPNTGELFF
15	NA	TRBV11-2	TRBJ1-1	TRBD1	TGTGCCAGCAGCTTAGCCGGGACAGGGAGCACTGAAGCTTTCTTT	CASSLAGTGSTEAFF
17	once	TRBV2	TRBJ2-3	TRBD2	TGTGCCAGCAGTGAGTCACTAGCGGGGGGGCAGGAAGATACGCAGTATTTT	CASSESLAGGQEDTQYF
15	NA	TRBV5-6	TRBJ1-2	TRBD1	TGTGCCAGCACAACTGGACAGGGACGGCGGTATGGCTACACCTTC	CASTTGQGRRYGYTF
16	once	TRBV27	TRBJ2-3	TRBD1	TGTGCCAGCAGTCCTTCTTTGGGACAGGAGACAGATACGCAGTATTTT	CASSPSLGQETDTQYF
14	NA	TRBV27	TRBJ1-5	NA	TGTGCCAGCAGTTTACAGGGTAGCAATCAGCCCCAGCATTTT	CASSLQGSNQPQHF
17	NA	TRBV5-1	TRBJ2-4	NA	TGCGCCAGCAGCTTGGCGCGGGTAGCGGAGGGCAAAAACATTCAGTACTTC	CASSLARVAEGKNIQYF
12	NA	TRBV18	TRBJ2-7	TRBD1	TGTGCCAGCTCACCAGACAGGGGCGAGCAGTACTTC	CASSPDRGEQYF
14	NA	TRBV7-2	TRBJ2-3	TRBD2	TGTGCCGGTCGTTTGCGGGAGGAGGAAAATACGCAGTATTTT	CAGRLREEENTQYF
17	NA	TRBV9	TRBJ2-3	TRBD1	TGTGCCAGCAGCGATGCCGGGACAGGGTGCCGTGTGGATACGCAGTATTTT	CASSDAGTGCRVDTQYF
16	NA	TRBV4-2	TRBJ1-6	TRBD1	TGTGCCAGCAGCCTTGGACAGGGGGCTATTAATTCCCCCCTCCACTTT	CASSLGQGAINSPLHF
16	once	TRBV4-1	TRBJ2-7	TRBD2	TGCGCCAGCAGCCAAAAAGGAACTAGCGACTCCTACGAGCAGTACTTC	CASSQKGTSDSYEQYF
14	NA	TRBV30	TRBJ1-5	NA	TGTGCCTGGAGTGTGACAGCATTTCTTTGGCCCCAGCATTTT	CAWSVTAFLWPQHF
15	NA	TRBV27	TRBJ2-1	TRBD2	TGTGCCAGCAGTTTAGCGGGGGTCTCCTACAATGAGCAGTTCTTC	CASSLAGVSYNEQFF
15	NA	TRBV27	TRBJ1-5	TRBD1	TGTGCCAGCAGCCCAGAAGGGACAGCAAATCAGCCCCAGCATTTT	CASSPEGTANQPQHF
20	NA	TRBV4-2	TRBJ1-1	TRBD1	TGTGCCAGCAGCCAAGATCATCCCCGACAGGGAGGACCTATGAACACTGAAGCTTTCTTT	CASSQDHPRQGGPMNTEAFF
17	NA	TRBV5-6	TRBJ2-3	TRBD1	TGTGCCAGCAGCTCAACCCGGACAGGATCTAGCACAGATACGCAGTATTTT	CASSSTRTGSSTDTQYF
15	NA	TRBV27	TRBJ2-3	TRBD2	TGTGCCAGCAGGTGTAGCGGGACCTACACAGATACGCAGTATTTT	CASRCSGTYTDTQYF
14	NA	TRBV18	TRBJ1-1	NA	TGTGCCAGCTCACCACGGCAGGGGCACACTGAAGCTTTCTTT	CASSPRQGHTEAFF
14	NA	TRBV4-2	TRBJ1-1	NA	TGTGCCAGCAGCCAAGTTAGGGGCGGGATTGAAGCTTTCTTT	CASSQVRGGIEAFF
14	NA	TRBV30	TRBJ2-1	TRBD1	TGTGCCTGGGGGACCGGGACAGTCTACAATGAGCAGTTCTTC	CAWGTGTVYNEQFF
22	NA	TRBV28	TRBJ1-1	TRBD1	TGTGCCAGCACCCCACCCCCACCGGAATTTTGGGGTCCCGGGACAGGTTGGTCTGAAGCTTTCTTT	CASTPPPPEFWGPGTGWSEAFF
16	NA	TRBV7-2	TRBJ1-6	TRBD1	TGTGCCAGCAGCTCCCGAGGGGGCTACTATAATTCACCCCTCCACTTT	CASSSRGGYYNSPLHF
14	once	TRBV30	TRBJ2-7	NA	TGTGCCTGGAGTACCCGGGGGAGTGACTACGAGCAGTACTTC	CAWSTRGSDYEQYF
15	NA	TRBV4-1	TRBJ1-3	NA	TGCGCCAGCAGCCCAGCGCGAGGCTCTGGAAACACCATATATTTT	CASSPARGSGNTIYF
20	once	TRBV4-3	TRBJ2-4	TRBD1	TGCGCCAGCAGCCAAGTGTTGAGACAGGGGGCGTGGGAGTCCAAAAACATTCAGTACTTC	CASSQVLRQGAWESKNIQYF
18	NA	TRBV4-1	TRBJ2-3	TRBD2	TGCGCCAGCAGCCAAGGAATTCGGGCTAGCGGGGCGGCAGATACGCAGTATTTT	CASSQGIRASGAADTQYF
18	NA	TRBV15	TRBJ2-3	TRBD2	TGTGCCACCAGCAGAGACGTCCCCGGGACTAGCAACACAGATACGCAGTATTTT	CATSRDVPGTSNTDTQYF
18	once	TRBV5-1	TRBJ2-7	TRBD2	TGCGCCAGCAGCCCGGGACTAGCGGCCAGGATCCATTCGGGCGAGCAGTACTTC	CASSPGLAARIHSGEQYF
15	NA	TRBV5-4	TRBJ2-7	TRBD2	TGTGCCAGCAGCTTAAGGACTAGCGGGACCTACGAGCAGTACTTC	CASSLRTSGTYEQYF
16	NA	TRBV15	TRBJ2-3	NA	TGTGCCACCAGCAGAGATTCCGAGGGGGGCACAGATACGCAGTATTTT	CATSRDSEGGTDTQYF
14	NA	TRBV28	TRBJ2-7	TRBD1	TGTGCCAGCACCCACTGGGACAGGGCCTACGAGCAGTACTTC	CASTHWDRAYEQYF
22	NA	TRBV5-1	TRBJ2-1	TRBD2	TGCGCCAGCAGCTTGGACAGGGGGACTAGCGGGAGACTTTGGAACTCCTACAATGAGCAGTTCTTC	CASSLDRGTSGRLWNSYNEQFF
13	NA	TRBV10-2	TRBJ2-3	TRBD2	TGCGCCGGGGGGGGACGCTACACAGATACGCAGTATTTT	CAGGGRYTDTQYF
12	once	TRBV12-5	TRBJ1-1	NA	TGTGCTAGTGGAAAGACAGGCTCTCGTATGGGATTT	CASGKTGSRMGF
16	NA	TRBV28	TRBJ1-3	TRBD1	TGTGCCAGCAGTCATCAACAGGGGACGTCGGGAAACACCATATATTTT	CASSHQQGTSGNTIYF
17	NA	TRBV7-8	TRBJ2-7	TRBD2	TGTGCCAGCAGCTTAGAGGTCTGCCTAGCGGGGCACTACGAGCAGTACTTC	CASSLEVCLAGHYEQYF
13	NA	TRBV5-1	TRBJ2-1	NA	TGCGCCAGCAGCTCGTCAGGGAGGAATGAGCAGTTCTTC	CASSSSGRNEQFF
15	once	TRBV9	TRBJ1-5	TRBD1	TGTGCCAGCAGCGTAGGGGACAGTCCGGAGCAGCCCCAGCATTTT	CASSVGDSPEQPQHF
14	NA	TRBV15	TRBJ1-6	TRBD1	TGTGCCACCAGAAAGAGCAGGGGGAACTCACCCCTCCACTTT	CATRKSRGNSPLHF
16	NA	TRBV15	TRBJ1-5	TRBD1	TGTGCCACCGCGACAGGGGGGACCTATAGCAATCAGCCCCAGCATTTT	CATATGGTYSNQPQHF
17	NA	TRBV7-8	TRBJ2-5	TRBD1	TGTGCCAGCAGCTCTACCCGGACAGGGACGGAAGAAGAGACCCAGTACTTC	CASSSTRTGTEEETQYF
14	NA	TRBV2	TRBJ2-5	NA	TGTGCCAGCGTGGCGGAATCATACCAAGAGACCCAGTACTTC	CASVAESYQETQYF
16	few	TRBV5-1	TRBJ1-6	NA	TGCGCCAGCAGCTTGGACGGGAGCTCCTATAATTCACCCCTCCACTTT	CASSLDGSSYNSPLHF
17	NA	TRBV19	TRBJ2-1	TRBD2	TGTGCCAGTAGTCCGACTGGACTAGCGGGAGAAGTTTATGAGCAGTTCTTC	CASSPTGLAGEVYEQFF